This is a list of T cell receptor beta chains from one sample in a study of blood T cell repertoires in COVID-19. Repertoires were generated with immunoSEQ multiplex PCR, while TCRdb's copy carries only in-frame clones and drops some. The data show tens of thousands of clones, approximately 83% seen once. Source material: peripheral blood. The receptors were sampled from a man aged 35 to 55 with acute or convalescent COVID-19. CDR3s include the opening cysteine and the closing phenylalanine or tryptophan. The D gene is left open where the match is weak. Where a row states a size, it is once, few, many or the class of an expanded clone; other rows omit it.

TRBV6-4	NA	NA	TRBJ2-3	TGTGCCAGCAGTGCCCTAGGCGGGAAAGATACGCAGTATTTT	CASSALGGKDTQYF
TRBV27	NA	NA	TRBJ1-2	TGTGCCAGCAGTTTAGGCTTAAACTATGGCTACACCTTC	CASSLGLNYGYTF
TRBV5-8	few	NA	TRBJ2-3	TGTGCCAGCAGTTCGATGACTAGCACAGATACGCAGTATTTT	CASSSMTSTDTQYF
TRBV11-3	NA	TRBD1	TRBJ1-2	TGTGCCAGCAGCTCAGGGGACAGTTTGGTTGGCTACACCTTC	CASSSGDSLVGYTF
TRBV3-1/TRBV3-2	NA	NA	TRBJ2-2	TGTGCCAGCAGCCCCCTTGACAGGGAGCTGTTTTTT	CASSPLDRELFF
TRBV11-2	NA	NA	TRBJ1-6	TGTGCCAGCAGCGGACAAATGGATTCACCCCTCCACTTT	CASSGQMDSPLHF
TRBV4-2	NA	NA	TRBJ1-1	TGTGCCAGCAGCCAAGAGGGGAAAAAGGAGGGGAGAGCTTTCTTT	CASSQEGKKEGRAFF
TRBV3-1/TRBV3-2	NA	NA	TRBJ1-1	TGTGCCAGCAGCCAACAGGACAGAAACACTGAAGCTTTCTTT	CASSQQDRNTEAFF
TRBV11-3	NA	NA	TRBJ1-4	TGTGCCAGCAGCGGCCGACAGGAGGAGCGTGAAAAACTGTTTTTT	CASSGRQEEREKLFF
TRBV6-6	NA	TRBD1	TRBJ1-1	TGTGCCAGCAGTTACGCTTGGACAGGGGAGAACACTGAAGCTTTCTTT	CASSYAWTGENTEAFF
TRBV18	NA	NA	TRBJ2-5	TGTGCCAGCTCGCAGGAGGGAGAGACCCAGTACTTC	CASSQEGETQYF
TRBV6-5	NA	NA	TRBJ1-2	TGTGCCAGCACCGAGGGCAGGTTCTATGGCTACACCTTC	CASTEGRFYGYTF
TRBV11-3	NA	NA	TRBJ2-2	TGTGCCAGCAGCAAAAATAGTAACACCGGGGAGCTGTTTTTT	CASSKNSNTGELFF
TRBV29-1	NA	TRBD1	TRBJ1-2	TGCAGCGTTGGTCTCAACCGGGACAGCTATGGCTACACCTTC	CSVGLNRDSYGYTF
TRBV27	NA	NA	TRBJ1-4	TGTGCCAGTAACAGCCTGACCATCGAAAAACTGTTTTTT	CASNSLTIEKLFF
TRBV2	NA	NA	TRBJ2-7	TGTGCCAGCAGTGGAGAGACTAATCAGCAGTACTTC	CASSGETNQQYF
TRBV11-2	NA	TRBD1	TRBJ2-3	TGTGCCAGCAGCTCCGACAGGGGCGATACGCAGTATTTT	CASSSDRGDTQYF
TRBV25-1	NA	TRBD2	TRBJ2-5	TGTGCCAGCAGTGAACGGGCTAGCGGGTCCCCTCAAGAGACCCAGTACTTC	CASSERASGSPQETQYF
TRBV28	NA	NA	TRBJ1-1	TGTGCCAGCAGTTTATGGACACATAACACTGAAGCTTTCTTT	CASSLWTHNTEAFF
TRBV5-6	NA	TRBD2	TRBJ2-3	TGTGCCAGCAGCTTGGAGACTAGCGGGGGGGCAAATACGCAGTATTTT	CASSLETSGGANTQYF
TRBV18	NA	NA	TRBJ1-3	TGTGCCAGCTCACCAGGCACAGGGCACTCTGGAAACACCATATATTTT	CASSPGTGHSGNTIYF
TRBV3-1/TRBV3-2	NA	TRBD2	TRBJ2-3	TGTGCCAGCAGCCAGGAGACTAGCGGGGGAGGTGATACGCAGTATTTT	CASSQETSGGGDTQYF
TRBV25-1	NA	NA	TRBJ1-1	TGTGCCAGCATGGGGCAGCGTAGAGAAGCTTTCTTT	CASMGQRREAFF
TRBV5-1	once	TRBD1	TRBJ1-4	TGCGCCAGCAGAACCGGGACAGGGAATGAAAAACTGTTTTTT	CASRTGTGNEKLFF
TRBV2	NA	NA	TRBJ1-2	TGTGCCAGCAGCGTACTCCGACAGAGTAACTATGGCTACACCTTC	CASSVLRQSNYGYTF
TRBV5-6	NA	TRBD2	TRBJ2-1	TGTGCCAGCGCCTCGGGAGGGCCCAGCTCCTACAATGAGCAGTTCTTC	CASASGGPSSYNEQFF
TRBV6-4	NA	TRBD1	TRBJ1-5	TGTGCCAGCAGTGACAAGGGGGCGAGCAGTAGGAATCAGCCCCAGCATTTT	CASSDKGASSRNQPQHF
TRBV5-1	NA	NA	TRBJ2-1	TGCGCCAGCAGCTTGGCCCAGGCACCCTACAATGAGCAGTTCTTC	CASSLAQAPYNEQFF
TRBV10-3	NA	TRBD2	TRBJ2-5	TGTGCCATCAGTCTCGGACTAGCGGGGGGGGAGACCCAGTACTTC	CAISLGLAGGETQYF
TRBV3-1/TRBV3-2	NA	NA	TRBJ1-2	TGTGCCAGCAGCCAACGCAGGTTGGGCTACACCTTC	CASSQRRLGYTF
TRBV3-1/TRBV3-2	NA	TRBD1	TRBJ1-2	TGTGCCAGCAGCCAATACAGGGGCGGGGGCTACACCTTC	CASSQYRGGGYTF
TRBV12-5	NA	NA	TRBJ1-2	TGTGCTAGTGGTTTCGTAACTTCGACAGCTAACTATGGCTACACCTTC	CASGFVTSTANYGYTF
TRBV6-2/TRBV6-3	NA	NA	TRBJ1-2	TGTGCCAGCAGTTTGGGCCAGGGCCGTGGCTACACCTTC	CASSLGQGRGYTF
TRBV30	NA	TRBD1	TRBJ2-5	TGTGCCTGGAGGCAGGGGGCGAGGGAGACCCAGTACTTC	CAWRQGARETQYF
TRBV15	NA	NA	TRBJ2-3	TGTGCCACCAGCAGAGTCCCAGGTGGTAGCACAGATACGCAGTATTTT	CATSRVPGGSTDTQYF
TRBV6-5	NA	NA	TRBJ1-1	TGTGCCAGCAGTTCGGACTCAGTGATAGATGAAGCTTTCTTT	CASSSDSVIDEAFF
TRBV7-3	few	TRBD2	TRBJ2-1	TGTGCCAGCAGCCCTCATCTAGCGGGGGGGCCCAATGAGCAGTTCTTC	CASSPHLAGGPNEQFF
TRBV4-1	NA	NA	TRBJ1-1	TGCGCCAGCAGCCAAGAAGGGAGGGTGAACACTGAAGCTTTCTTT	CASSQEGRVNTEAFF
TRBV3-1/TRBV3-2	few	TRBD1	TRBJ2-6	TGTGCCAGCAGCCAAGATAGGGGGCTGGGGGCTATTAGGGCCAACGTCCTGACTTTC	CASSQDRGLGAIRANVLTF
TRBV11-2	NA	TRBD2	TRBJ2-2	TGTGCCAGCAGCTTAGTAGCGGGGAACACCGGGGAGCTGTTTTTT	CASSLVAGNTGELFF
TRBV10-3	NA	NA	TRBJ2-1	TGTGCCATCAGTGAGTCGGGGGGCAATGAGCAGTTCTTC	CAISESGGNEQFF
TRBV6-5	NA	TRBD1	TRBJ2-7	TGTGCCAGCAGGGGGGACAGGGCGACCTACGAGCAGTACTTC	CASRGDRATYEQYF
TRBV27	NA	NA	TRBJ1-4	TGTGCCAGCAGTTCCTGGGGGCCCCCGGAAAATGAAAAACTGTTTTTT	CASSSWGPPENEKLFF
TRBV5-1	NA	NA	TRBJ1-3	TGCGCCAGCAGCCAGGACCCAGGCGGGGCGGGAAACACCATATATTTT	CASSQDPGGAGNTIYF
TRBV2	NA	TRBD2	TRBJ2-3	TGTGCCAGCAGTGAGCGCGGCGGGGGAAGCACAGATACGCAGTATTTT	CASSERGGGSTDTQYF
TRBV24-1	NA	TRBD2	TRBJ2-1	TGTGCCACCAGTGACCCCGGGACTAGCGGGCCTTCCTACAATGAGCAGTTCTTC	CATSDPGTSGPSYNEQFF
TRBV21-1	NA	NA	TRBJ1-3	NA	CASSKWGGGSGNTIYF
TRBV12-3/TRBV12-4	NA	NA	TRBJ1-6	TGTGCCAGCAGTTTATCCGACAGTTCACCCCTCCACTTT	CASSLSDSSPLHF
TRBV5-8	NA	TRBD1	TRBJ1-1	TGTGCCAGCAGGAGGACAGGGGGCGCCGCTGAAGCTTTCTTT	CASRRTGGAAEAFF
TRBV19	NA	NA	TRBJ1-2	TGTGCCAGTAATAGTGGCGGGGTTCGCTACACCTTC	CASNSGGVRYTF
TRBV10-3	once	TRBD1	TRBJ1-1	TGTGCCATCTCGATGGGGACAGGGGGCGAGCGGGACACTGAAGCTTTCTTT	CAISMGTGGERDTEAFF
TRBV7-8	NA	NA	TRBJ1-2	TGTGCCAGCAGCTTAGCGCAAGCAGGGCCTGGCTACACCTTC	CASSLAQAGPGYTF
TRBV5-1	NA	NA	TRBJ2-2	TGCGCCAGCAGCTCGACAGTAAACACCGGGGAGCTGTTTTTT	CASSSTVNTGELFF
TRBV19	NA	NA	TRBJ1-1	TGTGCCAGTAGTATGAGACTTTGGGTTACTGAAGCTTTCTTT	CASSMRLWVTEAFF
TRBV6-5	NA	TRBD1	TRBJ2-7	TGTGCCAGCAGCCCCACCAGACAGGGGTACGAGCAGTACTTC	CASSPTRQGYEQYF
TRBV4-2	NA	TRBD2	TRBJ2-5	TGTGCCAGCAGCCAAGGAGCAAGCGGGGGATCCGGGGAGACCCAGTACTTC	CASSQGASGGSGETQYF
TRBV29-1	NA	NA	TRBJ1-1	TGCAGCGGCGGGGAGGGAGGGGGCACTGAAGCTTTCTTT	CSGGEGGGTEAFF